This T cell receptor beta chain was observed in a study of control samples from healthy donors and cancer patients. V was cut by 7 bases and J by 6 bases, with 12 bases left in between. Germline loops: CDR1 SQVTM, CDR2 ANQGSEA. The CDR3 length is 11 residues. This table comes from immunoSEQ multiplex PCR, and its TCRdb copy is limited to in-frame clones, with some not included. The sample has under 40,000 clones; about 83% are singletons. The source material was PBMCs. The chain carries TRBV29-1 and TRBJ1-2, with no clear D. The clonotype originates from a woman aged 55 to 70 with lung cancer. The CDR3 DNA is TGCAGCGCCGCTGAGGGTAATGGCTACACCTTC. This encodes CSAAEGNGYTF.